These T cell receptor beta chains were read from a single sample in a study of T cell responses to AZD1222 COVID-19 vaccine. The protocol was immunoSEQ multiplex PCR, while the TCRdb copy is restricted to in-frame clones and leaves out a portion. The sample includes roughly 150,000 clones, approximately 90% of them seen just once. The specimen comprised peripheral blood, sampled on day 0 of AZD1222 vaccination. All receptors come from an adult in good health. The CDR3 runs from the conserved cysteine through the conserved F or W. Fields, in order: V gene, clone size, D gene, J gene, CDR3 protein, CDR3 DNA. A D gene is named only where the DNA matches it firmly. Clone size appears in some rows only: once, few, many, or a class for an expanded clone.

V: TRBV19; size: -; D: -; J: TRBJ1-5; CDR3: CASSMSVGQPQHF; DNA: TGTGCCAGTAGTATGTCAGTGGGACAGCCCCAGCATTTT
V: TRBV4-1; size: -; D: -; J: TRBJ1-5; CDR3: CASSQDEGRGSNQPQHF; DNA: TGCGCCAGCAGCCAAGATGAAGGTAGGGGTAGCAATCAGCCCCAGCATTTT
V: TRBV4-1; size: -; D: -; J: TRBJ2-5; CDR3: CASSQESRGETQYF; DNA: TGCGCCAGCAGCCAAGAGAGTAGAGGCGAGACCCAGTACTTC
V: TRBV7-8; size: -; D: -; J: TRBJ2-7; CDR3: CASSRGDPYEQYF; DNA: TGTGCCAGCAGCCGAGGGGACCCCTACGAGCAGTACTTC
V: TRBV11-2; size: -; D: -; J: TRBJ1-3; CDR3: CASSLELGNTIYF; DNA: TGTGCCAGCAGCTTAGAACTAGGAAACACCATATATTTT
V: TRBV28; size: -; D: TRBD1; J: TRBJ2-2; CDR3: CASRGQGSYRTGELFF; DNA: TGTGCCAGCAGGGGACAGGGTAGTTATCGCACCGGGGAGCTGTTTTTT
V: TRBV6-5; size: -; D: TRBD1; J: TRBJ1-5; CDR3: CASRRDRGSQPQHF; DNA: TGTGCCAGCCGAAGAGACAGGGGAAGTCAGCCCCAGCATTTT
V: TRBV20-1; size: -; D: -; J: TRBJ1-3; CDR3: CSARSGNTIYF; DNA: TGCAGTGCTAGATCAGGAAACACCATATATTTT
V: TRBV4-2; size: -; D: -; J: TRBJ2-1; CDR3: CASSQELRTYNEQFF; DNA: TGTGCCAGCAGCCAAGAGCTGCGAACCTACAATGAGCAGTTCTTC
V: TRBV6-4; size: once; D: TRBD2; J: TRBJ2-3; CDR3: CASSEASGATDTQYF; DNA: TGTGCCAGCAGTGAGGCTAGCGGGGCCACAGATACGCAGTATTTT
V: TRBV2; size: -; D: -; J: TRBJ1-6; CDR3: CASSTGLNSPLHF; DNA: TGTGCCAGCAGTACAGGGCTTAATTCACCCCTCCACTTT
V: TRBV28; size: -; D: TRBD1; J: TRBJ1-2; CDR3: CASSPRKGTGTYGYTF; DNA: TGTGCCAGCAGTCCACGAAAAGGGACAGGCACCTATGGCTACACCTTC